This is a list of T cell receptor beta chains from one sample in a study of blood T cells in healthy people across ages. TCRdb redid the calling of the 5' RACE reads with MiXCR, one entry per CDR3 protein. Seen here are more than 550,000 distinct CDR3 sequences, approximately 21% observed once, and the top ten hold about 22%. Specimen: blood. These receptors all stem from a man between 70 and 80 years old in good health. Both conserved end residues are part of each CDR3. Expanded clones are given a class, and other clones once, few, many or no size at all.

J gene | V gene | clone size | CDR3 protein
TRBJ2-3 | TRBV20-1 | NA | CSAVGLAGGPVYPDTQYF
TRBJ1-1 | TRBV6-2/TRBV6-3 | NA | CASSTRTGAMGTEAFF
TRBJ1-2 | TRBV5-1 | many | CASSLGSASNYGYTF
TRBJ1-6 | TRBV6-1 | NA | CASSERQENSPLHF
TRBJ2-7 | TRBV28 | few | CATNLYRDNPYEQYF
TRBJ1-1 | TRBV12-3/TRBV12-4 | few | CASTRSDRNTEAFF
NA | TRBV29-1 | few | CSVQSGISYEQYF
TRBJ1-1 | TRBV25-1 | few | CASNLLGGEAFF
TRBJ2-3 | TRBV7-8 | few | CASSAAPYRSTDTQYF
TRBJ2-3 | TRBV20-1 | NA | CSARVGLSTDTQYF
TRBJ1-2 | TRBV7-9 | few | CASSIRTGKGPYGYTF